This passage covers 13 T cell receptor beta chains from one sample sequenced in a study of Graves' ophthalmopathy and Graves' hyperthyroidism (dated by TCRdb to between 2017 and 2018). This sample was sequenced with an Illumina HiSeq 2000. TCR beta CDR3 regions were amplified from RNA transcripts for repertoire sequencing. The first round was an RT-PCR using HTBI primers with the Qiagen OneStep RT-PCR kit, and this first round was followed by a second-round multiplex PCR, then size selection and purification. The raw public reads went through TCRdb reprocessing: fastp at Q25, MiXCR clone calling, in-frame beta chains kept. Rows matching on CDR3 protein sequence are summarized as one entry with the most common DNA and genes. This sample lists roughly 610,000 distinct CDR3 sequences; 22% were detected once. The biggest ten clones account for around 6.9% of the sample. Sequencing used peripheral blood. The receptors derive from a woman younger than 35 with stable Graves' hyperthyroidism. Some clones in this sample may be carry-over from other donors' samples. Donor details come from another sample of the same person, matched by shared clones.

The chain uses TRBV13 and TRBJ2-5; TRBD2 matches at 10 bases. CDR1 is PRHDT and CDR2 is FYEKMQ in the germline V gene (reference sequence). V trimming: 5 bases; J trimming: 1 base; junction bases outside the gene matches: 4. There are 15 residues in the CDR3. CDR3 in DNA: TGTGCCAGCAGCGGACTAGCGGAACTCCAAGAGACCCAGTACTTC. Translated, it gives CASSGLAELQETQYF. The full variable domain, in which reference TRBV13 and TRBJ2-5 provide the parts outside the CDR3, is AAGVIQSPRHLIKEKRETATLKCYPIPRHDTVYWYQQGPGQDPQFLISFYEKMQSDKGSIPDRFSAQQFSDYHSELNMSSLELGDSALYFCASSGLAELQETQYFGPGTRLLVL.

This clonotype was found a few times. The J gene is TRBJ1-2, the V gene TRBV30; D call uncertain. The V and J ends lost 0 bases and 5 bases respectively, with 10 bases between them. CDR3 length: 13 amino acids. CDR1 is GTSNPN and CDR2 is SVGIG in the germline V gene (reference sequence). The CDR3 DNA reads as TGTGCCTGGAGTGTGGGCATTGGGTATGGCTACACCTTC. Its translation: CAWSVGIGYGYTF. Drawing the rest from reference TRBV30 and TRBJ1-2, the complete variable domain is SQTIHQWPATLVQPVGSPLSLECTVEGTSNPNLYWYRQAAGRGLQLLFYSVGIGQISSEVPQNLSASRPQDRQFILSSKKLLLSDSGFYLCAWSVGIGYGYTFGSGTRLTVV.

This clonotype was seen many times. CDR3 DNA sequence: TGTGCCAGCAGCTTAGGCCCCTATAATTCACCCCTCCACTTT. It codes for CASSLGPYNSPLHF. This chain connects TRBV7-3 to TRBJ1-6; no definite D call. CDR3 length: 14 amino acids. CDR1 and CDR2 from the germline V gene are SGHTA and FQGTGA. Deletions cut 2 bases from V and 2 bases from J, with 4 bases between.

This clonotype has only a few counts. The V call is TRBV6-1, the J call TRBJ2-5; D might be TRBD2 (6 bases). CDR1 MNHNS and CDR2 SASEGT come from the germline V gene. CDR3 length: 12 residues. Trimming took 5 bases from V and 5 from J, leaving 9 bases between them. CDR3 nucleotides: TGTGCCAGCAGTACGGGGGTTGAGACCCAGTACTTC. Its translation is CASSTGVETQYF.

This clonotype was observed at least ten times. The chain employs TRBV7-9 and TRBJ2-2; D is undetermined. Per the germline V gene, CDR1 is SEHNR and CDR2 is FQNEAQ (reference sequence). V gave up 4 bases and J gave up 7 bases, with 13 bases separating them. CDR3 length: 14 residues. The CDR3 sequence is CASSWVDRDGELFF. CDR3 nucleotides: TGTGCCAGCAGCTGGGTTGATAGAGACGGGGAGCTGTTTTTT.

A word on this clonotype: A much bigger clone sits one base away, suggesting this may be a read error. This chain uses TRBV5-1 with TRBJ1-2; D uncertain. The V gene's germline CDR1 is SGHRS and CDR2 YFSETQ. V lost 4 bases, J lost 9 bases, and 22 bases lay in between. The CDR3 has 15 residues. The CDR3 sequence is CASSPSAPDLYSYTF. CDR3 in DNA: TGCGCCAGCAGCCCGTCCGCGCCTGACTTGTATAGCTACACCTTC.

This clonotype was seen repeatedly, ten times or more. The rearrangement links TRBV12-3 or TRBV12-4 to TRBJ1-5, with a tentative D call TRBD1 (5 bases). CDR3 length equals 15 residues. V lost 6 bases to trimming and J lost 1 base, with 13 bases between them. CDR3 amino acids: CASSLGDGSNQPQHF. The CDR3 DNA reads TGTGCCAGCAGCCTTGGGGACGGGAGCAATCAGCCCCAGCATTTT.

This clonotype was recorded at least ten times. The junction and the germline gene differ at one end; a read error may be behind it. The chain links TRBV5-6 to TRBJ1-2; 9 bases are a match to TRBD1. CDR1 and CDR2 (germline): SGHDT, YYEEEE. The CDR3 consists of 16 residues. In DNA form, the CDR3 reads TGTGCCAGCAGTTTGGCGGACAGGGGATCTAACTATGGCTACACCTTC. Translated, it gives CASSLADRGSNYGYTF.

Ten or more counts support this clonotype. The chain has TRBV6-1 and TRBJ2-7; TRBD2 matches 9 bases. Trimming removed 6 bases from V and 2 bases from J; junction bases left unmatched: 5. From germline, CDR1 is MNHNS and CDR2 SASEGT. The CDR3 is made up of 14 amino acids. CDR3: CASRIAGETYEQYF. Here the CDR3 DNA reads TGTGCCAGCAGGATAGCGGGGGAGACCTACGAGCAGTACTTC.

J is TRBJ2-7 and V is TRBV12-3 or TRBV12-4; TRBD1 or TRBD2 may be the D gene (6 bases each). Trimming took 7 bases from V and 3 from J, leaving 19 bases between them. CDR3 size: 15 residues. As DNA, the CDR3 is TGTGCCAGCACCCCGAGTGGGGGGCGCCTCTACGAGCAGTACTTC. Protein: CASTPSGGRLYEQYF.

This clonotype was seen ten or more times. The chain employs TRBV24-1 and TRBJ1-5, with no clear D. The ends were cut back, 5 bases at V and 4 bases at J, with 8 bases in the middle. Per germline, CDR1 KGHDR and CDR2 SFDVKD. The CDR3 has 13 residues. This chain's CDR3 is CATSGSGNQPQHF. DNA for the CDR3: TGTGCCACCAGTGGATCGGGGAATCAGCCCCAGCATTTT.

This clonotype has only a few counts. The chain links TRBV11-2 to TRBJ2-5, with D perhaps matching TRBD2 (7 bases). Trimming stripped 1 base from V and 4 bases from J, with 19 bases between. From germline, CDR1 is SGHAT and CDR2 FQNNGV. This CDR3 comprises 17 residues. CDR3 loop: CASSLVGGAGALETQYF. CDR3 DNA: TGTGCCAGCAGCTTAGTAGGGGGGGCGGGGGCCCTAGAGACCCAGTACTTC.

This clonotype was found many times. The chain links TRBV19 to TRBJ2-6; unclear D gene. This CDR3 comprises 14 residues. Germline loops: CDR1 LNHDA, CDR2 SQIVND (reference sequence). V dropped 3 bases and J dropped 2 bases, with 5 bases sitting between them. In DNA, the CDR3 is TGTGCCAGTAGTATTTTGGCTGGGGCCAACGTCCTGACTTTC. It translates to CASSILAGANVLTF. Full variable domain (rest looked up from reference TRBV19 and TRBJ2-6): DGGITQSPKYLFRKEGQNVTLSCEQNLNHDAMYWYRQDPGQGLRLIYYSQIVNDFQKGDIAEGYSVSREKKESFPLTVTSAQKNPTAFYLCASSILAGANVLTFGAGSRLTVL.